These 24 T cell receptor beta chains share one sample of origin, sequenced in a study of post-analysis software for immune sequencing data. These receptors have no identified antigens. Findings and limits, study-wide: The study found TRBV5-6, TRBV5-1 and TRBV20-1 among 5 or 6 TRBV segments more frequent in patients than controls.

The authors incorporated unique molecular identifiers into the TCR beta cDNA libraries. TCRdb redid the calling of the PCR reads with MiXCR, one entry per CDR3 protein. The sample has about 770,000 distinct CDR3 sequences; around 46% are singletons. Sequencing was performed on blood. All receptors come from a girl between 10 and 17 years old with multiple sclerosis.

The chain is built from TRBV5-1 and TRBJ2-5; D might be TRBD2 (6 bases). V was pared by 0 bases and J by 3 bases, with 9 bases between. The CDR3 length is 14 residues. Germline CDR1 and CDR2: SGHRS and YFSETQ. In DNA form, the CDR3 reads TGCGCCAGCAGCTTGGGCGGGGATAAAGAGACCCAGTACTTC. The encoded protein is CASSLGGDKETQYF. The whole variable domain, filled in from reference TRBV5-1 and TRBJ2-5, reads KAGVTQTPRYLIKTRGQQVTLSCSPISGHRSVSWYQQTPGQGLQFLFEYFSETQRNKGNFPGRFSGRQFSNSRSEMNVSTLELGDSALYLCASSLGGDKETQYFGPGTRLLVL.

The rearrangement uses TRBV27 and TRBJ2-4; TRBD2 matches at 7 bases. Trimming at V came to 3 bases and at J to 13 bases, leaving 18 bases not matched to a gene. This CDR3 has 16 amino acids. Germline V gives CDR1 MNHEY, CDR2 SMNVEV (reference sequence). CDR3 nucleotides: TGTGCCAGCAGTTTTCTCCCTTTGCGGGAGACGAGGGAGCAGTACTTC. It encodes CASSFLPLRETREQYF.

The V gene is TRBV9, the J gene TRBJ1-1; D is perhaps TRBD1 (6 bases). V dropped 0 bases and J dropped 4 bases, with 13 bases sitting between them. Looked up from germline, CDR1 is SGDLS and CDR2 is YYNGEE. This CDR3 contains 15 residues. CDR3 region: CASSVGAGVGTEAFF. CDR3 bases: TGTGCCAGCAGCGTAGGTGCAGGGGTCGGCACTGAAGCTTTCTTT.

The chain combines TRBV20-1 with TRBJ1-5, with 7 positions matching TRBD1. Per germline, CDR1 DFQATT and CDR2 SNEGSKA (reference sequence). The CDR3 is made up of 17 amino acids. V trimming: 6 bases; J trimming: 1 base; junction bases outside the gene matches: 15. In nucleotides, the CDR3 is TGCAGTGCCAAAAGACAGGGCGAGTGGTGGAGCAATCAGCCCCAGCATTTT. Amino acid sequence: CSAKRQGEWWSNQPQHF.

This clonotype was counted many times. The chain carries TRBV10-3 and TRBJ2-6; D not resolved. The V gene's germline CDR1 is ENHRY and CDR2 SYGVKD. This CDR3 comprises 13 residues. V gave up 11 bases and J gave up 1 base, with 9 bases separating them. CDR3 DNA sequence: TGTGCCCCCATGGGGTCTGGGGCCAACGTCCTGACTTTC. Protein: CAPMGSGANVLTF.

The chain has TRBV12-3 or TRBV12-4 and TRBJ2-1, with 11 bases identical to TRBD2. CDR3 length: 14 residues. With V trimmed by 5 bases and J by 7 bases, 4 bases remained unmatched. The CDR3 reads CASSQASGGNEQFF. The CDR3 DNA reads TGTGCCAGCAGTCAAGCTAGCGGGGGGAATGAGCAGTTCTTC.

This chain connects TRBV7-2 to TRBJ2-3; 9 bases map to TRBD2. V gave up 7 bases and J gave up 3 bases; unmatched junction bases: 5. This CDR3 comprises 14 residues. Germline CDR1 SGHTA, CDR2 FQGNSA. The CDR3 spells CASTRLAVTDTQYF. The CDR3 nucleotides are TGTGCCAGCACAAGACTAGCGGTGACAGATACGCAGTATTTT.

This clonotype was counted between two and nine times. This chain joins TRBV7-9 and TRBJ2-5; TRBD2 is a possible D gene (6 bases). The CDR3 is 14 amino acids. CDR1 is SEHNR, CDR2 FQNEAQ, per germline (reference sequence). V lost 6 bases, J lost 5 bases, and 16 bases lay in between. CDR3 nucleotides: TGTGCCAGCAGTCTAGCGCTGGGTAGGGAGACCCAGTACTTC. Translating it yields CASSLALGRETQYF.

This clonotype was recorded only once. This chain joins TRBV7-2 and TRBJ2-5, with D hard to call. The J call may be wrong; the DNA end is better matched by TRBJ2-7. This CDR3 comprises 12 residues. The germline CDR1 and CDR2 sequences are SGHTA and FQGNSA. The CDR3 bases are TGTGCCAGCAGCCTAGGATTCTCCGAGCAGTACTTC. Encoded protein: CASSLGFSEQYF.

The V and J genes are TRBV7-2 and TRBJ1-1, with TRBD1 as a possible D gene (5 bases). Looked up from germline, CDR1 is SGHTA and CDR2 is FQGNSA. Between the trimmed V and J ends, which lost 1 base and 1 base, there was a span of 10 bases. The CDR3 has 15 residues. The CDR3 is CASSLEGNPNTEAFF. The CDR3 DNA reads as TGTGCCAGCAGCTTAGAGGGGAATCCGAACACTGAAGCTTTCTTT.

A few counts support this clonotype. This chain uses TRBV9 with TRBJ2-1, with TRBD2 matching 11 bases. Unmatched junction bases numbered 7, after V lost 2 bases and J lost 6 bases. The CDR3 runs to 16 residues. CDR1 is SGDLS, CDR2 YYNGEE, per germline. Here the CDR3 reads CASSVSGLAGGNEQFF. In nucleotides, the CDR3 is TGTGCCAGCAGCGTGAGCGGGCTAGCGGGAGGCAATGAGCAGTTCTTC.

The chain joins TRBV4-3 to TRBJ2-4, with 8 nucleotides matching TRBD2. The J call is uncertain, as TRBJ2-7 better fits the DNA end. This CDR3 comprises 15 residues. Germline CDR1 is LGHNA and CDR2 is YSLEER. The CDR3 protein is CASSQEGGTSYEQYF. CDR3 sequence (DNA): TGCGCCAGCAGCCAAGAGGGGGGGACTAGCTACGAGCAGTACTTC.

This chain joins TRBV6-2 or TRBV6-3 and TRBJ2-5; TRBD2 agrees at 8 bases. V lost 7 bases to trimming and J lost 1 base; unmatched junction nucleotides: 5. The CDR3 is 14 residues long. The germline V gene encodes CDR1 MNHEY and CDR2 SVGEGT. In DNA form, the CDR3 reads TGTGCCAGCATCTCTAGCGGGCCCCAAGAGACCCAGTACTTC. This gives the protein CASISSGPQETQYF.

The chain has TRBV29-1 and TRBJ1-2; D call uncertain. Trimming left V 1 base short and J 8 bases short, with 17 bases between. This CDR3 spans 14 amino acids. The V gene's germline CDR1 is SQVTM and CDR2 ANQGSEA. CDR3 in DNA: TGCAGCGTTGAAGGAGAGACACTAGTACGCGGCTACACCTTC. Residues: CSVEGETLVRGYTF.

This clonotype has just a few counts. The J gene is TRBJ2-7, the V gene TRBV20-1; the D gene is possibly TRBD1 (6 bases). Germline CDR1 DFQATT, CDR2 SNEGSKA (reference sequence). V gave up 6 bases and J gave up 0 bases, with 9 bases separating them. The CDR3 spans 12 residues. The CDR3 protein is CSAEGVSYEQYF. CDR3 sequence (DNA): TGCAGTGCCGAGGGGGTCTCCTACGAGCAGTACTTC.

This clonotype was found a few times. The chain carries TRBV20-1 and TRBJ2-5; 7 positions agree with TRBD2. Germline CDR1 reads DFQATT; CDR2 reads SNEGSKA (reference sequence). This CDR3 is built from 14 residues. V lost 3 bases to trimming and J lost 1 base; unmatched junction nucleotides: 5. The CDR3 spells CSASPSGIQETQYF. The CDR3 DNA is TGCAGTGCTAGCCCCAGCGGGATCCAAGAGACCCAGTACTTC.

The rearrangement joins TRBV18 to TRBJ2-1; TRBD1 matches at 9 bases. Looked up from germline, CDR1 is KGHSH and CDR2 is LQKENI. With V trimmed by 4 bases and J by 8 bases, 6 bases remained unmatched. The CDR3 has 14 amino acids. CDR3 region: CASSLGTGTDEQFF. The CDR3 DNA sequence: TGTGCCAGCTCACTCGGGACAGGGACGGATGAGCAGTTCTTC.

This rearrangement joins TRBV24-1 to TRBJ2-1; TRBD2 matches at 10 bases. The CDR3 loop spans 16 amino acids. Looked up from germline, CDR1 is KGHDR and CDR2 is SFDVKD. V lost 6 bases to trimming and J lost 7 bases; unmatched junction nucleotides: 11. As DNA, the CDR3 is TGTGCCACCAGTAACCCGAGCGGGAGGGAGTTGAATGAGCAGTTCTTC. It specifies CATSNPSGRELNEQFF.

The chain links TRBV9 to TRBJ1-1; 7 positions agree with TRBD1. Germline V gene data show CDR1 as SGDLS and CDR2 as YYNGEE. With V trimmed by 4 bases and J by 1 base, 7 bases remained unmatched. The CDR3 runs to 15 residues. CDR3 nucleotide sequence: TGTGCCAGCAGCCGTGCAGGGGGTAGGAACACTGAAGCTTTCTTT. This translates into CASSRAGGRNTEAFF.

The rearrangement links TRBV11-2 to TRBJ2-3; TRBD2 aligns across 13 bases. Trimming at V came to 6 bases and at J to 4 bases, leaving 7 bases not matched to a gene. The CDR3 length is 16 residues. Germline-derived CDR1 and CDR2 are SGHAT and FQNNGV. CDR3 protein: CASRGLAGQRADTQYF. In nucleotides, the CDR3 is TGTGCCAGCAGGGGACTAGCGGGACAAAGAGCAGATACGCAGTATTTT.

This clonotype was observed a few times. The chain uses TRBV20-1 and TRBJ1-4; a weak D match, TRBD1 (6 bases). The CDR3 totals 18 residues. Germline CDR1 DFQATT, CDR2 SNEGSKA (reference sequence). V was shortened by 6 bases and J by 0 bases, with 23 bases between the two germline ends. The CDR3 coding sequence is TGCAGTGCCAGGCCCGTGGGGGCCGGAGGGGCAACTAATGAAAAACTGTTTTTT. Translated: CSARPVGAGGATNEKLFF.

This clonotype was counted between two and nine times. The rearrangement uses TRBV5-1 and TRBJ2-7; possibly TRBD1 for D (5 bases). The CDR3 runs 16 residues. Germline V gives CDR1 SGHRS, CDR2 YFSETQ. Trimming pared 1 base from V and 4 bases from J, leaving 18 bases between. Written as DNA, the CDR3 is TGCGCCAGCAGCTTGCAGTCGGGCAGGGTTTGGTACGAGCAGTACTTC. Its translation is CASSLQSGRVWYEQYF.

There are a few counts of this clonotype. DNA of the CDR3: TGTGCCAGCAGCCAAGATCCAGAGTCGAGGGATCAGCCCCAGCATTTT. This translates into CASSQDPESRDQPQHF. V is TRBV4-2 and J is TRBJ1-5; D ambiguous. The CDR3 runs to 16 residues. Germline V lookup: CDR1 LGHNA, CDR2 YNFKEQ. V lost 0 bases to trimming and J lost 5 bases, with 14 bases between them.

This clonotype was seen a handful of times. The chain carries TRBV7-8 and TRBJ1-2; D is undetermined. Between the trimmed V and J ends, which lost 3 bases and 6 bases, there was a span of 8 bases. The CDR3 runs to 12 residues. Germline V lookup: CDR1 SGHVS, CDR2 FQNEAQ. Here the CDR3 DNA reads TGTGCCAGCAGCTTGGGGTCACATGGCTACACCTTC. This encodes CASSLGSHGYTF. Full variable domain (missing parts from reference TRBV7-8 and TRBJ1-2): GAGVSQSPRYKVAKRGQDVALRCDPISGHVSLFWYQQALGQGPEFLTYFQNEAQLDKSGLPSDRFFAERPEGSVSTLKIQRTQQEDSAVYLCASSLGSHGYTFGSGTRLTVV.